Below, 13 T cell receptor beta chains from the same sample are listed, as sequenced in a study of blood T cell repertoires in COVID-19. Sequenced by immunoSEQ multiplex PCR; TCRdb stores in-frame clones only, minus some. The top ten clones hold roughly 13% of a sample with about 42,000 clones, approximately 84% of them seen once. The specimen sequenced was peripheral blood. The origin of the receptors is a woman in her seventies in a cohort sampled during active COVID-19.

V usage is TRBV4-1 and J usage is TRBJ2-2, with TRBD2 matching over 9 bases. The CDR3 runs to 16 residues. Germline lookup yields CDR1 MGHRA and CDR2 YSYEKL. Trimming cost V 0 bases and J 5 bases; bases outside gene matches: 4. CDR3 residues: CASSQDGAGGTGELFF. The CDR3 DNA is TGCGCCAGCAGCCAAGATGGGGCGGGAGGGACCGGGGAGCTGTTTTTT.

This clone has only a few counts. The V gene is TRBV4-1, the J gene TRBJ1-3; 11 nucleotides align to TRBD1. CDR1 is MGHRA and CDR2 is YSYEKL in the germline V gene. The CDR3 is 16 residues long. V lost 3 bases to trimming and J lost 4 bases; unmatched junction nucleotides: 5. CDR3 coding DNA: TGCGCCAGCAGCCACCCGGACAGGGGGCGAGGAAACACCATATATTTT. Protein product: CASSHPDRGRGNTIYF.

The chain joins TRBV2 to TRBJ1-1, with D perhaps matching TRBD1 (5 bases). This CDR3 is 16 amino acids long. Between the trimmed V and J ends, which lost 6 bases and 1 base, there was a span of 18 bases. The germline V gene has CDR1 SNHLY and CDR2 FYNNEI. The CDR3 loop is CASSDPVIQGNTEAFF. The CDR3 DNA is TGTGCCAGCAGCGACCCGGTAATCCAGGGGAACACTGAAGCTTTCTTT.

This clone came up a few times. The chain is built from TRBV4-2 and TRBJ2-3; D not resolved. Trimming left V 5 bases short and J 0 bases short, with 6 bases between. Germline assignment: CDR1 LGHNA and CDR2 YNFKEQ. CDR3 length: 13 residues. The CDR3 DNA follows: TGTGCCAGCAGCGTTTCTAGCACAGATACGCAGTATTTT. Its translation: CASSVSSTDTQYF.

The genes are TRBV28 and TRBJ2-7; perhaps TRBD1 as D (6 bases). The CDR3 consists of 13 residues. From germline, CDR1 is MDHEN and CDR2 SYDVKM. Trimming took off 6 bases at V and 7 bases at J, with 16 bases between the two ends. As DNA, the CDR3 is TGTGCCAGCAGACAACAGGGTTTGAGGGAGCAGTACTTC. Residues: CASRQQGLREQYF.

The rearrangement links TRBV30 to TRBJ2-7, with TRBD2 matching over 14 bases. With 1 base clipped from V and 2 bases from J, the junction kept 16 bases outside the gene matches. Germline V CDR1 and CDR2: GTSNPN, SVGIG (reference sequence). The CDR3 runs to 20 residues. The CDR3 region has the DNA TGTGCCTGGAGTGGGGGGTTACGGACTAGCGGGAGGTCGTCGGCCTACGAGCAGTACTTC. Encoded protein: CAWSGGLRTSGRSSAYEQYF. Filled out from reference TRBV30 and TRBJ2-7, the complete variable domain reads SQTIHQWPATLVQPVGSPLSLECTVEGTSNPNLYWYRQAAGRGLQLLFYSVGIGQISSEVPQNLSASRPQDRQFILSSKKLLLSDSGFYLCAWSGGLRTSGRSSAYEQYFGPGTRLTVT.

V usage is TRBV5-1 and J usage is TRBJ2-7; D possibly corresponds to TRBD2 (6 bases). CDR3 size: 15 residues. Germline V gene data show CDR1 as SGHRS and CDR2 as YFSETQ. V dropped 0 bases and J dropped 3 bases, with 13 bases sitting between them. CDR3 region: CASSLERTSSYEQYF. The DNA of the CDR3 is TGCGCCAGCAGCTTGGAGCGAACTAGCAGCTACGAGCAGTACTTC.

The rearrangement uses TRBV3-1 (or the pseudogene TRBV3-2) and TRBJ2-7; 7 bases fit TRBD2. Trimming removed 0 bases from V and 9 bases from J; junction bases left unmatched: 5. The germline gives CDR1 LGHDT, CDR2 YNNKEL (reference sequence). This CDR3 is 13 amino acids long. The CDR3 reads CASSQDDRGVQYF. CDR3 DNA: TGTGCCAGCAGCCAAGATGACCGGGGGGTGCAGTACTTC.

This chain uses TRBV5-4 with TRBJ2-5; the match to TRBD2 covers 8 bases. V lost 4 bases and J lost 5; bases outside the gene matches: 10. Germline CDR1 and CDR2: SGHNT and YYREEE (reference sequence). The CDR3 totals 15 residues. In DNA form, the CDR3 reads TGTGCCAGCAGCCGGACCACGGGAGGGGGGGAGACCCAGTACTTC. Its translation is CASSRTTGGGETQYF.

The rearrangement links TRBV7-8 to TRBJ1-6; 7 bases fit TRBD1. This CDR3 has 15 residues. The V gene end was trimmed by 4 bases and the J gene end by 4 bases; junction bases not matched to a gene: 4. Per the germline V gene, CDR1 is SGHVS and CDR2 is FQNEAQ. CDR3 sequence reads: CASSYGTEYNSPLHF. The DNA of the CDR3 is TGTGCCAGCAGCTACGGGACAGAGTATAATTCACCCCTCCACTTT.

This chain connects TRBV24-1 to TRBJ2-1, with 11 bases identical to TRBD2. Germline loops: CDR1 KGHDR, CDR2 SFDVKD. J was trimmed by 0 bases and V by 5 bases; bases with no gene match: 11. The length of the CDR3 is 19 residues. The CDR3 DNA reads TGTGCCACCAGTGGCTCATCCGGGACTAGCGGAAGCTCCTACAATGAGCAGTTCTTC. As protein: CATSGSSGTSGSSYNEQFF.

In nucleotides, the CDR3 is TGTGCCAGCAGCTCTAAAGTTAGCACAGATACGCAGTATTTT. As protein: CASSSKVSTDTQYF. The chain uses TRBV7-8 and TRBJ2-3, with D unclear. Looked up from germline, CDR1 is SGHVS and CDR2 is FQNEAQ. The V end lost 4 bases, the J end lost 0 bases, and 8 bases lay between the germline ends. The CDR3 is made up of 14 amino acids.

The rearrangement joins TRBV12-5 to TRBJ1-1; no definite D call. Germline V CDR1 and CDR2: LGHNT, FRNRAP. V dropped 2 bases and J dropped 1 base, with 8 bases sitting between them. The length of the CDR3 is 14 residues. CDR3 residues: CASGLYGGNTEAFF. DNA of the CDR3: TGTGCTAGTGGTTTGTACGGTGGGAACACTGAAGCTTTCTTT.